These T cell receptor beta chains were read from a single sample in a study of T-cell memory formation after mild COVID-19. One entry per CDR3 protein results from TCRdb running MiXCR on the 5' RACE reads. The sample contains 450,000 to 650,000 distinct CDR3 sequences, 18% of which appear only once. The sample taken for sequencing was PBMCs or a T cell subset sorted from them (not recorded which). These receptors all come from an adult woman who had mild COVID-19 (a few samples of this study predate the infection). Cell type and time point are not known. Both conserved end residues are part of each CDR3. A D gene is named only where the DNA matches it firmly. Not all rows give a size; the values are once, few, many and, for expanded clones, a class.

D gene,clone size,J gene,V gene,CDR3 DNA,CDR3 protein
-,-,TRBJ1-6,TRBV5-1,TGCGCCAGCAGCTTGGCAGGCTTTAATTCACCCCTCCACTTT,CASSLAGFNSPLHF
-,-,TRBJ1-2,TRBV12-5,TGTGCTAGTGGTTTGAGCAGCGCATATGGCTACACCTTC,CASGLSSAYGYTF
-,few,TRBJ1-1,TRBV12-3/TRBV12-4,TGTGCCAGCAGTTTAGCTACTGGCACTGAAGCTTTCTTT,CASSLATGTEAFF
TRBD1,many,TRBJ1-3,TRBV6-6,TGTGCCAGCAGTCGACAGGGGGGCACTGGAAACACCATATATTTT,CASSRQGGTGNTIYF
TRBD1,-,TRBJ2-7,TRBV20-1,TGCAGTGCTAGGACACAGGGGGGATACGAGCAGTACTTC,CSARTQGGYEQYF
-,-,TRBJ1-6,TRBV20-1,TGCAGTGCTAGAGACCAGGGGACCGATTCACCCCTCCACTTT,CSARDQGTDSPLHF
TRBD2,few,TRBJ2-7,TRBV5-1,TGCGCCAGCAGCAACCCGACTAGCGGGGGGTCTGACGAGCAGTACTTC,CASSNPTSGGSDEQYF
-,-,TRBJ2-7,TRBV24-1,TGTGCCACCAGTGATTTGGACAGTAACGAGCAGTACTTC,CATSDLDSNEQYF
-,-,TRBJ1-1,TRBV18,TGTGCCAGCCTGGCCGATAACAGGGTGGGGAGGACTGAAGCTTTCTTT,CASLADNRVGRTEAFF
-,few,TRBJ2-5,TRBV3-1,TGTGCCAGCAGCCAAGGAACAGGGTCCGAGACCCAGTACTTC,CASSQGTGSETQYF
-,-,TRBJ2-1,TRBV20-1,TGCAGTGTCAGCCAAGGAGGGTACAATGAGCAGTTCTTC,CSVSQGGYNEQFF
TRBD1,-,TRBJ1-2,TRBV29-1,TGCAGCGTTGGCCAGGGGGCACCGCCTGACGGCTACACCTTC,CSVGQGAPPDGYTF
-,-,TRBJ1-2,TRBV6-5,TGTGCCAGCAGTTACTCCGGGACTTCGAACTATGGCTACACCTTC,CASSYSGTSNYGYTF
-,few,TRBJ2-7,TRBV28,TGTGCCAGCAGTTTACGGCTAGGCAGGACGGGCGAGCAGTACTTC,CASSLRLGRTGEQYF
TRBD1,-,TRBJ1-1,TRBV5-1,TGCGCCAGCAGCGGGGGGGACAGGCAGAACACTGAAGCTTTCTTT,CASSGGDRQNTEAFF
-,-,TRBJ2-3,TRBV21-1,TGTGCCAGCAGCAATCAGGGGGCCACAGATACGCAGTATTTT,CASSNQGATDTQYF
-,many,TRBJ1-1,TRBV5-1,TGCGCCAGCAGCTTGGGCCAGGGCGGGAACACTGAAGCTTTCTTT,CASSLGQGGNTEAFF
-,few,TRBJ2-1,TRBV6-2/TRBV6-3,TGTGCCAGCAGTTCTCTACGGGGGAAGCGGGCATACAATGAGCAGTTCTTC,CASSSLRGKRAYNEQFF
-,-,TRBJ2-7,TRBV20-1,TGCAGTGCTAGAGATGGACTCGCCTCCTACGAGCAGTACTTC,CSARDGLASYEQYF
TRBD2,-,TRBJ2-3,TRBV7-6,TGTGCCAGCAGCTTGCCCACTAGCGGGAGGCATACGCAGTATTTT,CASSLPTSGRHTQYF
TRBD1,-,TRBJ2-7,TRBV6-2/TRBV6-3,TGTGCCAGCGTATCAACCGGGACAGCAGGCGAGCAGTACTTC,CASVSTGTAGEQYF
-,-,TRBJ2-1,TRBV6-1,TGTGCCAGCAGTGAAGGTTTACGGCGGGGTGAGCAGTTCTTC,CASSEGLRRGEQFF
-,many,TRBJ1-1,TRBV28,TGTGCCAGCAGTCCTCTCAGGTCGGGGGGGGACACTGAAGCTTTCTTT,CASSPLRSGGDTEAFF
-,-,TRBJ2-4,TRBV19,TGTGCCAGTAGTTCCAGACAGGGGAGGGTTGACTTC,CASSSRQGRVDF
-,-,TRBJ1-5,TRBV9,TGTGCCAGCAGCCCAGGGTGGGGTGGGAAGCCCCAGCATTTT,CASSPGWGGKPQHF
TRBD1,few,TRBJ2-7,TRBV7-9,TGTGCCAGCAGCCTCCCAAGGACAGGGGGCGTTGAGCAGTACTTC,CASSLPRTGGVEQYF
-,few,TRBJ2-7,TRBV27,TGTGCCAGCAGTTTCAGGGGCTCCAATGAGGGGACCTACGAGCAGTACTTC,CASSFRGSNEGTYEQYF
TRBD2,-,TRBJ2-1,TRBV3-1,TGTGCCAGCAGCCAGACTAGCGGGGGGCCCAATGAGCAGTTCTTC,CASSQTSGGPNEQFF
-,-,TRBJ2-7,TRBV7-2,TGTGCCAGCAGCTCACCCAACCAGGGGGGGATTGAGGCGTACGAGCAGTACTTC,CASSSPNQGGIEAYEQYF
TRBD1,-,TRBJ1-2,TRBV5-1,TGCGCCAGCAGCCCTGGGACAGGGGGGGCCTATGGCTACACCTTC,CASSPGTGGAYGYTF
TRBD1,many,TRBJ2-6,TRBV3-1,TGTGCCAGCAGTATGACAGGGGCGCGTTATGGGGCCAACGTCCTGACTTTC,CASSMTGARYGANVLTF
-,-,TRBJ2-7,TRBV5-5,TGTGCCAGCAGCTCTCAACCGGGACTGAGCTCCTACGAGCAGTACTTC,CASSSQPGLSSYEQYF
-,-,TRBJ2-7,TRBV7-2,TGTGCCAGCAGCCTACCCCACTACGAGCAGTACTTC,CASSLPHYEQYF
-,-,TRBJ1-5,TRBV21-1,TGTGCCAGCAGCGGTGGGGCAAAACACAATCAGCCCCAGCATTTT,CASSGGAKHNQPQHF
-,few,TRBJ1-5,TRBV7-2,TGTGCCAGCAGCTTAACGTCTGGAGGTAATCAGCCCCAGCATTTT,CASSLTSGGNQPQHF
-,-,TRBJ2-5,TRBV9,TGTGCCAGCAGCGACACCACGGCTCTGTTGGAGACCCAGTACTTC,CASSDTTALLETQYF
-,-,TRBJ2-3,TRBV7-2,TGTGCCAGCAGCTTAAGACTAGTCACAGATACGCAGTATTTT,CASSLRLVTDTQYF
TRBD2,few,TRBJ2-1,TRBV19,TGTGCCAGTAGTATCGCTAGCGGGGGGGCGGGAGTCTCCTACAATGAGCAGTTCTTC,CASSIASGGAGVSYNEQFF
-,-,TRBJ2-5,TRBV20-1,TGCAGTGCTAGACTACCCCAAGAGACCCAGTACTTC,CSARLPQETQYF
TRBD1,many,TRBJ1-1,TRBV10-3,TGTGCCATCAGCAGACAGGGGGCGCGAGATGGCACTGAAGCTTTCTTT,CAISRQGARDGTEAFF
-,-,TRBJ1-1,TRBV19,TGTGCCTCTTCTGGGGTTCCTTATAGGACTGAAGCTTTCTTT,CASSGVPYRTEAFF
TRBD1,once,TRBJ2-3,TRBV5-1,TGCGCCAGCAGCTTTGGGACAGTAACAGATACGCAGTATTTT,CASSFGTVTDTQYF
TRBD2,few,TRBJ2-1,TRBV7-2,TGTGCCAGCAGCCTTGGACTAGCGGGAAGGGGAGAGCAGTTCTTC,CASSLGLAGRGEQFF
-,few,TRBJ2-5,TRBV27,TGTGCCAGCAGTTTTGGGGGGGCAGTTCAAGAGACCCAGTACTTC,CASSFGGAVQETQYF
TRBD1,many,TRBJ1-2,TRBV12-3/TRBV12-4,TGTGCCAGCAGTCCGATGACAGGGAACTATGGCTACACCTTC,CASSPMTGNYGYTF
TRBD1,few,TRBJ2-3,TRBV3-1,TGTGCCAGCAGCCAAGAGAGGTGGACAGGGGGAACAGATACGCAGTATTTT,CASSQERWTGGTDTQYF
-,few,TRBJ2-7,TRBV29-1,TGCAGCGTTCCGGGACGGAGCTACGAGCAGTACTTC,CSVPGRSYEQYF
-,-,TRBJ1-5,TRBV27,TGTGCCAGCAGTTTAAGGTGGGGTCAGCCCCAGCATTTT,CASSLRWGQPQHF
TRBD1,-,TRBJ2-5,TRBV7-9,TGTGCCAGCAGCTTCGAGACAGGGGTAGAGGAGACCCAGTACTTC,CASSFETGVEETQYF
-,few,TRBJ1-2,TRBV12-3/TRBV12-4,TGTGCCAGCAGTTTATCCCAAAACTATGGCTACACCTTC,CASSLSQNYGYTF
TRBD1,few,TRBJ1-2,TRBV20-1,TGCAGTGCTTCCACTCGACAGGGGGTAAACTATGGCTACACCTTC,CSASTRQGVNYGYTF
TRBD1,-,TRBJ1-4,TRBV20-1,TGCAGTGCTAGTAAGGGGGCGCAGGGGGAAAAACTGTTTTTT,CSASKGAQGEKLFF
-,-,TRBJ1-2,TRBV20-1,TGCAGTGCTACCTACAGGGTTGGTGGCTACACCTTC,CSATYRVGGYTF
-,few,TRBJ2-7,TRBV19,TGTGCCAGTAGTATAGATCTTCGAGTCGGGCAGTACTTC,CASSIDLRVGQYF
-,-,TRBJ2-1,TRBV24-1,TGTGCCACCAGTCATTCGGCCCGATCCTACAATGAGCAGTTCTTC,CATSHSARSYNEQFF
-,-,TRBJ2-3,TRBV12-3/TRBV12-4,TGTGCCAGCAGTACAACTGGGAAGTTCACAGATACGCAGTATTTT,CASSTTGKFTDTQYF
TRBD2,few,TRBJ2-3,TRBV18,TGTGCCAGCTCACCCCCGGGACTAGCGGGGTCCGGTGGTACGCAGTATTTT,CASSPPGLAGSGGTQYF
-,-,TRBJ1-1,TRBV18,TGTGCCAGCTCACCACTCGGTCAGGGTTACACTGAAGCTTTCTTT,CASSPLGQGYTEAFF
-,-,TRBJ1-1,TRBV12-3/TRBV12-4,TGTGCCAGCAGTTTTGGGCAGGGGCGCACTGAAGCTTTCTTT,CASSFGQGRTEAFF
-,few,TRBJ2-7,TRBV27,TGTGCCAGCAGTTATGACCCTAGTATGGCTCTGTACTTC,CASSYDPSMALYF